The entry below describes one TCR beta chain. Its antigen remains unidentified. Trimming stripped 1 base from V and 2 bases from J, with 15 bases between. The CDR3 is 16 residues long. The germline V gene has CDR1 SGHTA and CDR2 FQGNSA. The data were taken from a study of T cell responses to AZD1222 COVID-19 vaccine. Study-level results: Following two doses of AZD1222, Spike-specific TCR breadth and depth rose. Regions 160-218 and 743-854 dominated among vaccine-associated CD4 TCRs spanning spike. Of spike-specific TCRs, nearly half reportedly target regions left unmutated in variants. A mostly white British donor set with more females was recruited, and clonal diversity was possibly underestimated.

Only in-frame clones appear in the TCRdb table, and some are missing; sequencing was by immunoSEQ multiplex PCR. The table has over 150,000 clones, around 91% seen once; the top ten hold about 6.9%. The clonotype comes from an adult in good health. The V gene is TRBV7-2, the J gene TRBJ2-7; D could derive from TRBD1 or TRBD2 (6 bases each). The source was peripheral blood, collected on day 0 of AZD1222 vaccination. The CDR3 sequence: CASSLGAGGQPYEQYF. Here the CDR3 DNA reads TGTGCCAGCAGCTTAGGGGCCGGGGGCCAGCCCTACGAGCAGTACTTC.